At least ten counts were recorded for the clone carrying this T cell receptor beta chain. The antigen is unknown. The time point was: sample taken at primary tumor resection. Material for sequencing was whole RNA from tumor, nontumor lung or frozen PBMC, left unsorted. The data originate from a study of spatial heterogeneity in lung cancer. TCRdb re-derived calls from the 5' RACE reads in MiXCR, one entry per CDR3 protein. This table holds roughly 4,100 distinct CDR3 sequences, roughly 6% found once. The germline V and J ends were trimmed by 7 bases and 7 bases, with 17 bases remaining between them. Per the germline V gene, CDR1 is DFQATT and CDR2 is SNEGSKA (reference sequence). The CDR3 covers 14 residues. General study findings and limits: In tumors, expanded intratumoral alpha and beta TCR counts tracked mutation counts.

The sample was lung tumor tissue, taken at surgery. The clonotype originates from a male donor with early-stage non-small cell lung cancer. The chain carries TRBV20-1 and TRBJ1-6; D might be TRBD1 (6 bases). CDR3 DNA: TGCAGTGTCCTACGGGGGGGCGGCAATTCACCCCTCCACTTT. Translation: CSVLRGGGNSPLHF.